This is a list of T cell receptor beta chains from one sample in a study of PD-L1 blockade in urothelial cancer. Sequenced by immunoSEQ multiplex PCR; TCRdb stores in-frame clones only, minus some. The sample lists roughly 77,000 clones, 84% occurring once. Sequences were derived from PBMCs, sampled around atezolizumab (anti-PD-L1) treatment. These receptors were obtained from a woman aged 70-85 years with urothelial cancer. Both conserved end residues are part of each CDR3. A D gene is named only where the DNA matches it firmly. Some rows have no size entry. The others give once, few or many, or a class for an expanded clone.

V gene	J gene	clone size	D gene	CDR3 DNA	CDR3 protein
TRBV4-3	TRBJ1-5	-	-	TGCGCCAGCAGCCAAGATACAGGGCCTCAGCCCCAGCATTTT	CASSQDTGPQPQHF
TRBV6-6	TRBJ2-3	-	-	TGTGCCAGCACCCCTTTCCGGAGTTGGGCAGATACGCAGTATTTT	CASTPFRSWADTQYF
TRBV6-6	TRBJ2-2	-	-	TGTGCCAGCAGTATATGGACAGCGAACACCGGGGAGCTGTTTTTT	CASSIWTANTGELFF
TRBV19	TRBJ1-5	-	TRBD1	TGTGCCAGTACCTCTGAAGACAGGGGACGCAATCAGCCCCAGCATTTT	CASTSEDRGRNQPQHF
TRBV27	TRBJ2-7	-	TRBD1	TGTGCCAGCAGCTCGGACAGGGGAGGCTACGAGCAGTACTTC	CASSSDRGGYEQYF
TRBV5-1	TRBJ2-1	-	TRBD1	TGCGCCAGCAGCCGCGGACAGGGGTTTGATGAGCAGTTCTTC	CASSRGQGFDEQFF
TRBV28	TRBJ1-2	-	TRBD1	TGTGCCAGCAGTTCTCACCCGGGACAGAACTATGGCTACACCTTC	CASSSHPGQNYGYTF
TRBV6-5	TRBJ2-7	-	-	TGTGCCAGCGCAAGGCGGGACGGCCGCTACGAGCAGTACTTC	CASARRDGRYEQYF
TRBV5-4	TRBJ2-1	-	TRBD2	TGTGCCAGCAGCTTTGTAGCGGGAGGCAGCAATGAGCAGTTCTTC	CASSFVAGGSNEQFF
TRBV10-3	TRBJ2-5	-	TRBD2	TGTGCCATCAGTGCGGGACTAGCGGGAGGGTACCAAGAGACCCAGTACTTC	CAISAGLAGGYQETQYF
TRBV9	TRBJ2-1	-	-	TGTGCCAGCAGCGTAGGTTCCGGGAGTTCCTCTGAGCAGTTCTTC	CASSVGSGSSSEQFF
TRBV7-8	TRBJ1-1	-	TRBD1	TGTGCCAGCAGCCTAAGGGACAGAGAATTTAACACTGAAGCTTTCTTT	CASSLRDREFNTEAFF
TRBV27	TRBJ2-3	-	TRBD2	TGTGCCAGCAGTTGGGGACTAGCGGGGACAGATACGCAGTATTTT	CASSWGLAGTDTQYF
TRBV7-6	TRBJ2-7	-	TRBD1	TGTGCCAGCAGCTTAGGGGGACAGGGCTACGAGCAGTACTTC	CASSLGGQGYEQYF
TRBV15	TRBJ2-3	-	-	TGTGCCACCAGCCTCCGTTCGGGACATGGAGGAGATACGCAGTATTTT	CATSLRSGHGGDTQYF
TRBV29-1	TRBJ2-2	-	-	TGCAGCGTTGAACCCAGGGGTGGCACCGGGGAGCTGTTTTTT	CSVEPRGGTGELFF
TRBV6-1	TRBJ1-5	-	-	TGTGCCAGCAGTGAAGCTGGGTACGGAGTACCCTTCAATCAGCCCCAGCATTTT	CASSEAGYGVPFNQPQHF
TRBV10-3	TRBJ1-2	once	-	TGTGCCATCAGTGTAAACAGGGAAGTGGGAGGCTACACCTTC	CAISVNREVGGYTF
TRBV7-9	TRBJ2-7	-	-	TGTGCCAGCAGCTCCCAGGGGTGGGAGCAGTACTTC	CASSSQGWEQYF
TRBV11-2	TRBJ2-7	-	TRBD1	TGTGCCAGCAGCTTAGACCCCGGGACAGGGTACGAGCAGTACTTC	CASSLDPGTGYEQYF
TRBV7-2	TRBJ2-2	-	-	TGTGCCAGCACCTTCCTAGCGATAAACACCGGGGAGCTGTTTTTT	CASTFLAINTGELFF
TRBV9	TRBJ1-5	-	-	TGTGCCAGCAGCGTAGGTAATTTCGGAGTGCCCCAGCATTTT	CASSVGNFGVPQHF
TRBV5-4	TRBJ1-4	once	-	TGTGCCAGCAGCAGGGACTTTAATGAAAAACTGTTTTTT	CASSRDFNEKLFF
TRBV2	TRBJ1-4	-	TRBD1	TGTGCCAGCAGAAGACAGGGTGGTTCGGAAAAACTGTTTTTT	CASRRQGGSEKLFF
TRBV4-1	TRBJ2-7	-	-	TGCGCCAGCAGCCAAGATCCGGGATCGGTGAACGAGCAGTACTTC	CASSQDPGSVNEQYF
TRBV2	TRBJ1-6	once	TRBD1	TGTGCCATCAAGGACAGGGGGCCCGGAAAGACAAATTCACCCCTCCACTTT	CAIKDRGPGKTNSPLHF
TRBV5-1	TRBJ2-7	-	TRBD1	TGCGCCAGCAGTCTCAGGGGGATACCCTACGAGCAGTACTTC	CASSLRGIPYEQYF
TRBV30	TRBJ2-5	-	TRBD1	TGTGCCTGGAGTAGGGACAGTAATCAAGAGACCCAGTACTTC	CAWSRDSNQETQYF
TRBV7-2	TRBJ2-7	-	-	TGTGCCAGCAGCTTAGGTGAGGGTTTCGAGCAGTACTTC	CASSLGEGFEQYF
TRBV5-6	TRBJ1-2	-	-	TGTGCCAGCAGCTTGGCTCAGATTAACTATGGCTACACCTTC	CASSLAQINYGYTF
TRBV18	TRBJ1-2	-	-	TGTGCCAGCTCAGCAGGAGCGGACTATGGCTACACCTTC	CASSAGADYGYTF
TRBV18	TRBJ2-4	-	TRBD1	TGTGCCAGCTCACCAGCGATCACAGGGGTCGGGGCCAAAAACATTCAGTACTTC	CASSPAITGVGAKNIQYF
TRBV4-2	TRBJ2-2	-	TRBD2	TGTGCCAGCATCCTGGGACTAGCGGGGGGACCAAACACCGGGGAGCTGTTTTTT	CASILGLAGGPNTGELFF
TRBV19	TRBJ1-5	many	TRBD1	TGTGCCAGTAGCCGGTCTGGACAGGGCAATCAGCCCCAGCATTTT	CASSRSGQGNQPQHF
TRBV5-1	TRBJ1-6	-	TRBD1	TGCGCCAGCAGCTTGCAGGGACAGGGGGATTCACCCCTCCACTTT	CASSLQGQGDSPLHF
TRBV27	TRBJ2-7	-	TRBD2	TGTGCCAGCAGTGTGACTAGCGGGAGGCCCAGCTCCTACGAGCAGTACTTC	CASSVTSGRPSSYEQYF
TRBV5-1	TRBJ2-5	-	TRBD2	TGCGCCAGCAGCTTGGCCGTCGGTCTAGCGGGAAGACAAGAGACCCAGTACTTC	CASSLAVGLAGRQETQYF
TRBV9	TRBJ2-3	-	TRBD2	TGTGCCAGCAGCGTAGGTAGCGGGAGTGTGGCAGATACGCAGTATTTT	CASSVGSGSVADTQYF
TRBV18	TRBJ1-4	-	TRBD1	TGTGCCTCCTCCCCCCCGGGACAGGGTGAAGAAAAACTGTTTTTT	CASSPPGQGEEKLFF
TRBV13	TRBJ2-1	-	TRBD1	TGTGCCAGCAGCGAAGAAGGGACAGCCAGCTACAATGAGCAGTTCTTC	CASSEEGTASYNEQFF